This record looks at one TCR beta chain sequence and its context. This record belongs to a study of blood T cell repertoires in COVID-19. Looking at the study overall: Nucleic acid was either cDNA or gDNA, and it came from T cells, B-cell-depleted T cells, or PBMCs.

Trimming shortened V by 5 bases and J by 1 base, and 14 bases separated the two germline ends. Germline CDR1 is SQVTM and CDR2 is ANQGSEA. This CDR3 is 14 amino acids long. The authors' processing: Estimation of nucleated cell counts was performed using reference gene primer amplification. Only in-frame clones appear in the TCRdb table, and some are missing; sequencing was by immunoSEQ multiplex PCR. V, J and clone size reflect that table, while D and trimming were determined from the DNA. Of 16,000 or so clones in the sample, approximately 90% were seen once. The clonotype was recovered from an elderly man with acute or convalescent COVID-19. This sequence joins TRBV29-1 and TRBJ1-1; D ambiguous. The sequenced sample consisted of peripheral blood. CDR3 sequence: CSVYGLSKNTEAFF. The DNA for the CDR3 is TGCAGCGTTTACGGACTGTCGAAGAACACTGAAGCTTTCTTT.